The T cell receptor beta chain described here comes from a study of blood T cell repertoires in COVID-19. Overall study: PBMCs, B-cell-depleted T cells, or T cells provided the cDNA or gDNA that made up the material.

As handled by the study authors: Cell counts per sample came from amplifying reference gene primers. Using immunoSEQ multiplex PCR, the repertoire was profiled, and TCRdb retains in-frame clones only, with some absent. From that table come the V and J calls and clone size; the DNA was used to work out D and trimming. Here the sample spans roughly 200,000 clones, 85% to 90% being singletons. The cohort comprised adults aged 18 to 89 years residing in under 30 US areas. Participants' own reports of clinical history determined their cohort assignment. The V gene lost 6 bases and the J gene lost 0 bases, with 18 bases spanning the gap. Germline lookup yields CDR1 LNHDA and CDR2 SQIVND (reference sequence). The CDR3 spans 18 residues.

This TCR was sampled from a middle-aged man who had recovered from COVID-19. Sequenced sample: PBMCs or T cells enriched from blood (not recorded which). This chain uses TRBV19 with TRBJ1-6; the D gene is possibly TRBD1 (5 bases). CDR3 residues: CASRRTRDSSSYNSPLHF. The CDR3 bases are TGTGCCAGTAGGAGGACGAGGGACTCTAGCTCCTATAATTCACCCCTCCACTTT.